Sequencing of this TCR beta chain was carried out in a study of blood T cells in healthy people across ages. Total RNA extracted from each sample amounted to at least 6 micrograms. A J-beta primer mix and a sample-barcoded 5' primer were used in a second PCR of roughly 6 to 11 cycles. TCRdb ran MiXCR on the 5' RACE reads and lists one entry per CDR3 protein. The table includes about 1.7 million distinct CDR3 sequences, roughly 30% detected once. Germline values: CDR1 DFQATT, CDR2 SNEGSKA (reference sequence). There are 14 residues in the CDR3. J lost 5 bases, V lost 2 bases, and 8 bases had no gene match.

The receptor was derived from a woman in her 30s in good health. Sequencing was carried out using blood. The chain uses TRBV20-1 and TRBJ2-5; 7 positions agree with TRBD2. CDR3 residues: CSARSGTVRETQYF. CDR3 nucleotide sequence: TGCAGTGCTAGAAGCGGGACGGTAAGGGAGACCCAGTACTTC.